A single sample is the source of the 15 T cell receptor beta chains below, sequenced in a study of T cell responses to AZD1222 COVID-19 vaccine. Profiled with immunoSEQ multiplex PCR; TCRdb holds only in-frame clones, not every one. The profile shows around 160,000 clones, more than 75% of them singletons. Sequenced here: peripheral blood, sampled on day 0 of AZD1222 vaccination. The receptors originated from an adult in good health.

The gene calls are TRBV5-1 and TRBJ2-5, with D uncertain. This CDR3 is built from 14 residues. Trimming shortened V by 0 bases and J by 8 bases, and 14 bases separated the two germline ends. Germline assignment: CDR1 SGHRS and CDR2 YFSETQ. CDR3 region: CASSLDGTKATQYF. The CDR3 nucleotides read TGCGCCAGCAGCTTGGACGGCACCAAGGCTACCCAGTACTTC.

The chain couples TRBV18 to TRBJ2-5, with TRBD2 matching 12 bases. The V segment lost 2 bases and the J segment 3 bases; nucleotides outside the gene matches: 4. The length of the CDR3 is 16 residues. Germline lookup yields CDR1 KGHSH and CDR2 LQKENI. The CDR3 sequence: CASSPSTSGRKETQYF. Here the CDR3 DNA reads TGTGCCAGCTCACCATCGACTAGCGGGAGAAAAGAGACCCAGTACTTC.

The V gene is TRBV5-6, the J gene TRBJ2-7; the match to TRBD1 covers 11 bases. The CDR3 runs to 14 residues. Germline loops: CDR1 SGHDT, CDR2 YYEEEE. V was pared by 3 bases and J by 6 bases, with 5 bases of the junction left unmatched. CDR3 bases: TGTGCCAGCAGCTGGGGGACAGGGGGGCGCGAGCAGTACTTC. This codes for CASSWGTGGREQYF.

The gene calls are TRBV5-1 and TRBJ2-2; D is unclear. V dropped 0 bases and J dropped 0 bases, with 6 bases sitting between them. The germline gives CDR1 SGHRS, CDR2 YFSETQ. This CDR3 is built from 15 residues. CDR3 in amino acids: CASSLARTNTGELFF. As DNA, the CDR3 is TGCGCCAGCAGCTTGGCCAGGACGAACACCGGGGAGCTGTTTTTT.

The chain employs TRBV14 and TRBJ2-1; a possible D gene is TRBD1 (6 bases). The CDR3 has 15 residues. The V end was cut by 0 bases, the J end by 7 bases, with 13 bases between. Per germline, CDR1 SGHDN and CDR2 FVKESK. The CDR3 nucleotides read TGTGCCAGCAGCCAAGAGTGGGGGCGCGAGAATGAGCAGTTCTTC. Translated: CASSQEWGRENEQFF.

The table lists this clone with a count of one. V usage is TRBV7-2 and J usage is TRBJ1-2; D is undetermined. The CDR3 is 12 residues long. The V end was cut by 3 bases, the J end by 3 bases, with 5 bases between. CDR1 is SGHTA, CDR2 FQGNSA, per germline. DNA of the CDR3: TGTGCCAGCAGCTTCGGGGACTATGGCTACACCTTC. Its protein product is CASSFGDYGYTF. The whole variable domain, filled in from reference TRBV7-2 and TRBJ1-2, reads GAGVSQSPSNKVTEKGKDVELRCDPISGHTALYWYRQSLGQGLEFLIYFQGNSAPDKSGLPSDRFSAERTGGSVSTLTIQRTQQEDSAVYLCASSFGDYGYTFGSGTRLTVV.

This chain links TRBV5-6 with TRBJ1-4, with a tentative D call TRBD1 (6 bases). Trimming removed 3 bases at V and 6 bases at J, with 18 bases between. Per the germline V gene, CDR1 is SGHDT and CDR2 is YYEEEE. This CDR3 spans 16 amino acids. The CDR3 region is CASSWGVQGFDEKLFF. CDR3 coding DNA: TGTGCCAGCAGCTGGGGGGTACAGGGATTCGATGAAAAACTGTTTTTT.

This clone appeared a single time. V and J are TRBV6-5 and TRBJ2-5, with D possibly matching TRBD1 (5 bases). V lost 2 bases and J 5 bases, leaving 15 bases between the germline ends. The CDR3 spans 15 residues. Looked up from germline, CDR1 is MNHEY and CDR2 is SVGAGI. The CDR3 DNA sequence: TGTGCCAGCAGTTACGGGGCGACCCCCCGCGAGACCCAGTACTTC. Its protein is CASSYGATPRETQYF.

V gene TRBV5-1 combines with J gene TRBJ2-3; D possibly matches TRBD1 or TRBD2 (5 bases each). This CDR3 is built from 16 residues. CDR1 is SGHRS, CDR2 YFSETQ, per germline. V lost 0 bases, J lost 5 bases, and 16 bases lay in between. The CDR3 region is CASSLGRRGERDTQYF. The CDR3 DNA reads TGCGCCAGCAGCTTGGGACGGAGAGGGGAGAGAGATACGCAGTATTTT.

This rearrangement joins TRBV19 to TRBJ2-7; D may be TRBD2 (5 bases). The V gene's germline CDR1 is LNHDA and CDR2 SQIVND (reference sequence). V gave up 1 base and J gave up 0 bases, with 10 bases separating them. The CDR3 loop spans 15 amino acids. CDR3 sequence reads: CASSIGGMSSYEQYF. As DNA, the CDR3 is TGTGCCAGTAGTATAGGAGGGATGAGCTCCTACGAGCAGTACTTC.

The chain links TRBV7-8 to TRBJ2-7; no reliable D call. V lost 0 bases and J lost 4, with 4 bases in between. Germline CDR1 reads SGHVS; CDR2 reads FQNEAQ. This CDR3 has 12 amino acids. The CDR3: CASSLARYEQYF. The CDR3, as DNA: TGTGCCAGCAGCTTAGCGAGATACGAGCAGTACTTC.

The chain recombines TRBV6-5 with TRBJ1-2; possibly TRBD1 for D (6 bases). CDR3 length: 14 residues. Trimming took 6 bases from V and 2 from J, leaving 13 bases between them. CDR1 and CDR2 (germline): MNHEY, SVGAGI. CDR3 sequence reads: CASRAYGGNYGYTF. In DNA, the CDR3 is TGTGCCAGCAGGGCTTATGGGGGCAACTATGGCTACACCTTC.

The chain recombines TRBV2 with TRBJ1-2, with D perhaps TRBD1 (5 bases). V lost 9 bases and J 8 bases, leaving 16 bases between the germline ends. In germline, CDR1 is SNHLY, CDR2 FYNNEI. The CDR3 length is 12 residues. CDR3 in amino acids: CASKAGLEGYTF. The CDR3 DNA sequence: TGTGCCAGTAAGGCAGGGTTGGAAGGCTACACCTTC.

V gene TRBV7-8 combines with J gene TRBJ2-1; 7 bases fit TRBD1. Germline values: CDR1 SGHVS, CDR2 FQNEAQ. Unmatched junction bases numbered 8, after V lost 4 bases and J lost 2 bases. CDR3 length equals 16 residues. CDR3 DNA sequence: TGTGCCAGCAGCTACGACCGGGACAGAGCCTACAATGAGCAGTTCTTC. Residues: CASSYDRDRAYNEQFF.

V usage is TRBV6-5 and J usage is TRBJ2-7; TRBD1 is a possible D gene (6 bases). CDR1 and CDR2 (germline): MNHEY, SVGAGI. The CDR3 covers 12 residues. Deletions cut 6 bases from V and 3 bases from J, with 9 bases between. CDR3 DNA sequence: TGTGCCAGCAGCCCAGGGGTCTACGAGCAGTACTTC. Its protein product is CASSPGVYEQYF.